The present entry profiles one TCR beta chain with its context. The assay was immunoSEQ multiplex PCR, and TCRdb's table has in-frame clones only and misses some. The sample lists 2.5 million or so clones; around 94% were seen once. The V end lost 4 bases, the J end lost 7 bases, and 11 bases lay between the germline ends. The length of the CDR3 is 14 residues. Germline assignment: CDR1 MNHNS and CDR2 SASEGT. The data were taken from a study of shared clonotypes between healthy human individuals. The sample comprised naive CD4+ T cells sorted from blood. Subset defined: CD45RA+ positively selected. The receptor comes from a man aged 18 to 29 in good health. The chain combines TRBV6-1 with TRBJ1-6; D ambiguous. The CDR3 DNA follows: TGTGCCAGCAGTGGTAGGTTCGGGAATTCACCCCTCCACTTT. Its protein is CASSGRFGNSPLHF.